The clone carrying this TCR beta chain was seen ten or more times. The antigen remains unidentified. The sample originates from a study of neurological immune-mediated disorders. Findings and caveats of the study: HTLV-1-associated myelopathy had the most TCR clonal expansion, while multiple sclerosis had the least, a level that fell below healthy controls.

Germline V gene sequence: CDR1 MNHEY, CDR2 SVGAGI. The CDR3 has 13 amino acids. Trimming removed 6 bases from V and 6 bases from J, with 14 bases in between. Time point defined: technical triplicate 2. Input was about a million sorted T cells, either CD4+ or CD8+. The team produced cDNA through 5'RACE using 10-nucleotide random UMIs. Sequencing of 15-18 subjects in each run yielded over 160 million TCR-beta sequences. MiXCR was run by TCRdb on the 5' RACE reads, yielding one entry per CDR3 protein. The sample records 31,000 or so distinct CDR3 sequences, about 14% being singletons. This chain connects TRBV6-5 to TRBJ1-2; a possible D gene is TRBD1 (6 bases). Input material: CD4+ T cells from blood. This clonotype was sampled from a female donor with HTLV-1-associated myelopathy (HAM/TSP). The CDR3 nucleotides are TGTGCCAGCAGCTTTGACAGGATGGATGGCTACACCTTC. Translated, it gives CASSFDRMDGYTF.